The clone carrying this T cell receptor (beta chain) was counted between two and nine times. Antigen unknown. These data are taken from a study of identical twins. TCRdb itself ran the 5' RACE reads through MiXCR, one entry per CDR3 protein. Among 400,000 to 500,000 distinct CDR3 sequences listed, approximately 18% were seen once. Regarding the study as a whole: Fewer insertions marked abundant cord blood beta clonotypes; young adult naive trended weakly, memory not at all. Low generation probability was overrepresented in out-of-frame alpha sequences shared by twins.

Every donor was a healthy Caucasian. V gave up 0 bases and J gave up 0 bases, with 22 bases separating them. Germline V gene lookup returns CDR1 SGHRS and CDR2 YFSETQ. This CDR3 is built from 19 residues. The TCR was taken from a man aged 50 to 60 in good health. The chain links TRBV5-1 to TRBJ2-7, with a tentative D call TRBD2 (6 bases). Sample: naive T cells sorted from blood. In DNA form, the CDR3 reads TGCGCCAGCAGCTTGGCCGGGGGTTGGCAGCCCTTCGACTCCTACGAGCAGTACTTC. It yields the protein CASSLAGGWQPFDSYEQYF.